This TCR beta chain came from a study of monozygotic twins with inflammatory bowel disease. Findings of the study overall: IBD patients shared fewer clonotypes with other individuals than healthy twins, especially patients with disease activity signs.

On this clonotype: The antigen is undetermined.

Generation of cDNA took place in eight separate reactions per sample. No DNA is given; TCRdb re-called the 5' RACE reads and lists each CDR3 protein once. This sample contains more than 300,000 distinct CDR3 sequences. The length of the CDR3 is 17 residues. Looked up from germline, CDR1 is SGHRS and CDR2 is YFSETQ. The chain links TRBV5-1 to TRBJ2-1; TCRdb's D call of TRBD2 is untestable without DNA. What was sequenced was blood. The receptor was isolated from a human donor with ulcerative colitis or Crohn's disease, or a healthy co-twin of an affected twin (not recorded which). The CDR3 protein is CASSDWTSGGSYNEQFF.